What follows describes a single T cell receptor beta chain. Its antigen is currently unknown. The sample is drawn from a study of OX40 agonist ivuxolimab in advanced cancers. On the study more broadly: The patients received agonistic anti-OX40 (CD134) antibody ivuxolimab. Study conclusions and caveats: CD8+ T cells were the subset that, on average, had more expanded clones than CD4+. Low clonal expansion, among the lowest seen, marked partial responders at 0.1-3.0 mg/kg. Researchers did not establish what antigens the expanded peripheral T cells target.

Sequencing used immunoSEQ multiplex PCR; TCRdb keeps in-frame clones, though not all of them. The sample records 53,000 or so clones, more than 70% being singletons. This clonotype originated in an adult with an advanced solid tumor such as melanoma, head and neck, liver or kidney cancer. The sequencing here drew on CD4+ or CD8+ T cells sorted from blood, taken in a trial of the OX40 agonist ivuxolimab.

In DNA form, the CDR3 reads TGTGCCAGCAGCCAGGACAGGGGCACAGATACGCAGTATTTT. It is translated as CASSQDRGTDTQYF. The chain combines TRBV6-6 with TRBJ2-3, with TRBD1 matching 8 bases. The J segment lost 1 base and the V segment lost 6 bases, leaving 3 bases of the junction unmatched. The CDR3 length is 14 residues. Germline lookup yields CDR1 MNHNY and CDR2 SVGAGI (reference sequence).